This T cell receptor beta chain was profiled in a study of cytomegalovirus exposure and HLA in healthy donors. Findings and caveats of the study: Exclusion applied to some V segments, including TRBV6-2 and TRBV6-3, as they were indistinguishable. Fewer N-insertions (relative to the roughly 630-donor mean) were reportedly seen in an Asian-associated ancestry cluster in a later analysis. Among TCR sequences, most were rare, though some public TCRs appeared in many donors.

This CDR3 comprises 15 residues. In regard to this clone: What it binds is unknown.

PCR involved 60 Vbeta and 13 Jbeta primers. Clones were sequenced by immunoSEQ multiplex PCR, and TCRdb holds only the in-frame ones, with some missing. The sample has 150,000 to 200,000 clones; less than 90% are singletons. The source is a man between 45 and 60 years old in good health and CMV-seropositive. Sequences were obtained from PBMCs. The genes are TRBV21-1 and TRBJ2-7; no DNA check was done on the table's D call, TRBD2. TRBV21-1 is a documented pseudogene. The CDR3 sequence is CASSLTSGTSYEQYF. The CDR3 nucleotides are TGTGCCAGCAGCTTGACTAGCGGGACCTCCTACGAGCAGTACTTC.